This T cell receptor (beta chain) is drawn from a study of glioma-infiltrating T cells after dendritic cell vaccination. Study-wide results and limits: Survival was not directly related to TCR clonality in these patients.

Germline CDR1 GTSNPN, CDR2 SVGIG (reference sequence). CDR3 length: 13 residues. Trimming removed 5 bases from V and 6 bases from J; junction bases left unmatched: 5. On this clone itself: Antigen unknown.

Assay: immunoSEQ multiplex PCR; the TCRdb copy retains only in-frame clones and omits some. The sample lists roughly 51,000 clones; 85% were seen once. The chain is built from TRBV30 and TRBJ1-5; 9 positions agree with TRBD1. The TCR was taken from a human donor with glioblastoma. Material: blood, obtained before dendritic cell vaccination. CDR3 bases: TGTGCCTGGGAACAGGGGGCATCTCAGCCCCAGCATTTT. Protein sequence: CAWEQGASQPQHF.